These 32 T cell receptor beta chains were all obtained from the same sample, sequenced in a study of beta chain features in type 1 diabetes. Reverse transcription of all isolated RNA meant that expressed TCRB transcripts were sequenced. This table comes from immunoSEQ multiplex PCR, and its TCRdb copy is limited to in-frame clones, with some not included. The sample lists hundreds of thousands of clones; about 17% were seen once. Sequencing was carried out using naive CD4+ T cells from blood. These receptor sequences come from a woman in her late teens or twenties in good health.

The rearrangement uses TRBV11-2 and TRBJ1-1; 9 bases agree with TRBD1. The CDR3 loop spans 17 amino acids. V shed 1 base and J 1 base; nucleotides not matched to a gene: 7. From germline, CDR1 is SGHAT and CDR2 FQNNGV. DNA of the CDR3: TGTGCCAGCAGCTTAGGGGCACAGGGGGCACGGAACACTGAAGCTTTCTTT. Residues: CASSLGAQGARNTEAFF.

CDR3 DNA sequence: TGTGCCAGCAGTGACCTACGTGAGGGGGACGGTAACGAGCAGTACTTC. The encoded protein is CASSDLREGDGNEQYF. J is TRBJ2-7 and V is TRBV6-1, with D possibly matching TRBD1 (6 bases). Germline CDR1 reads MNHNS; CDR2 reads SASEGT. Trimming stripped 3 bases from V and 5 bases from J, with 20 bases between. The length of the CDR3 is 16 residues.

This clone was picked up a small number of times. V usage is TRBV6-5 and J usage is TRBJ2-7; D is uncertain. Germline CDR1 and CDR2: MNHEY and SVGAGI. Trimming stripped 2 bases from V and 6 bases from J, with 8 bases between. This CDR3 is 12 amino acids long. In nucleotides, the CDR3 is TGTGCCAGCAGTTACGCCTGGGGCGAGCAGTACTTC. Its translation is CASSYAWGEQYF.

J is TRBJ2-5 and V is TRBV18, with D hard to call. This CDR3 spans 15 amino acids. Germline-derived CDR1 and CDR2 are KGHSH and LQKENI. Between the trimmed V and J ends, which lost 3 bases and 3 bases, there was a span of 14 bases. In nucleotides, the CDR3 is TGTGCCAGCTCACCCGCACATAGACCCGAAGAGACCCAGTACTTC. It encodes CASSPAHRPEETQYF.

The chain recombines TRBV19 with TRBJ2-2; 7 bases match TRBD1. This CDR3 region has 18 residues. Germline lookup yields CDR1 LNHDA and CDR2 SQIVND (reference sequence). V dropped 5 bases and J dropped 6; count of bases not matched to a gene: 18. CDR3 sequence reads: CASSSSGGSAVGPGELFF. CDR3 bases: TGTGCCAGTAGTTCCTCAGGGGGAAGTGCGGTGGGTCCCGGGGAGCTGTTTTTT.

The CDR3 DNA reads TGTGCCAGCACCCTTGGGCAGTCGAACACTGAAGCTTTCTTT. Protein: CASTLGQSNTEAFF. V usage is TRBV7-9 and J usage is TRBJ1-1, with D unresolved. Germline loops: CDR1 SEHNR, CDR2 FQNEAQ (reference sequence). Trimming removed 7 bases at V and 1 base at J, with 13 bases between. The CDR3 runs 14 residues.

The table lists this clone with a few counts. V is TRBV7-9 and J is TRBJ2-5, with D perhaps matching TRBD2 (5 bases). CDR3 size: 14 residues. Germline CDR1 SEHNR, CDR2 FQNEAQ (reference sequence). V was shortened by 0 bases and J by 5 bases, with 10 bases between the two germline ends. CDR3 DNA sequence: TGTGCCAGCAGCTTAGCGGGAGTCGAGGAGACCCAGTACTTC. This codes for CASSLAGVEETQYF. Together with reference TRBV7-9 and TRBJ2-5, the CDR3 gives the full variable domain: DTGVSQNPRHKITKRGQNVTFRCDPISEHNRLYWYRQTLGQGPEFLTYFQNEAQLEKSRLLSDRFSAERPKGSFSTLEIQRTEQGDSAMYLCASSLAGVEETQYFGPGTRLLVL.

The rearrangement links TRBV25-1 to TRBJ2-6; D not resolved. This CDR3 comprises 16 residues. V was cut by 3 bases and J by 0 bases, with 9 bases left in between. Germline V gives CDR1 MGHDK, CDR2 SYGVNS. Here the CDR3 reads CASSDSLDSGANVLTF. Here the CDR3 DNA reads TGTGCCAGCAGTGATAGCCTTGACTCTGGGGCCAACGTCCTGACTTTC.

J is TRBJ2-5 and V is TRBV4-1; D might be TRBD2 (5 bases). Per the germline V gene, CDR1 is MGHRA and CDR2 is YSYEKL. The ends were cut back, 0 bases at V and 2 bases at J, with 10 bases in the middle. CDR3 size: 15 residues. The DNA for the CDR3 is TGCGCCAGCAGCCAAGATGAGCGGCAACAAGAGACCCAGTACTTC. Protein product: CASSQDERQQETQYF.

The rearrangement links TRBV15 to TRBJ2-7; 8 bases align to TRBD2. Germline CDR1 LNHNV, CDR2 YYDKDF (reference sequence). V lost 2 bases and J lost 2; bases outside the gene matches: 2. The CDR3 contains 14 residues. DNA for the CDR3: TGTGCCACCAGCAGACAGCGGGAGACCTACGAGCAGTACTTC. Protein sequence: CATSRQRETYEQYF.

The table lists this clone with a few counts. The chain carries TRBV7-2 and TRBJ2-6; 7 bases align to TRBD1. The CDR3 length is 15 residues. The germline gives CDR1 SGHTA, CDR2 FQGNSA. V shed 6 bases and J 2 bases; nucleotides not matched to a gene: 4. This chain's CDR3 is CASRRGTAGANVLTF. For the CDR3, the DNA is TGTGCCAGCAGACGAGGGACAGCTGGGGCCAACGTCCTGACTTTC.

This clone was seen a few times. The rearrangement links TRBV12-1 to TRBJ2-2. TRBV12-1 is marked as a pseudogene. The CDR3 spans 15 residues. The CDR3 protein is CASSRAPTFSGELFF. CDR3 coding DNA: TGTGCCAGCAGCCGGGCCCCGACCTTCTCCGGGGAGCTGTTTTTT.

The chain is built from TRBV28 and TRBJ2-3; D unclear. The V end lost 4 bases, the J end lost 2 bases, and 16 bases lay between the germline ends. Germline CDR1 MDHEN, CDR2 SYDVKM. The CDR3 extends over 16 amino acids. The CDR3: CASSSSALPNTDTQYF. The CDR3 DNA is TGTGCCAGCAGTTCCTCGGCCCTCCCGAACACAGATACGCAGTATTTT.

The chain has TRBV2 and TRBJ2-7; D may be TRBD1 (6 bases). The germline V gene has CDR1 SNHLY and CDR2 FYNNEI. Trimming pared 6 bases from V and 4 bases from J, leaving 16 bases between. The CDR3 sequence is 14 residues long. CDR3 amino acids: CASRAIRGAYEQYF. The CDR3 coding sequence is TGTGCCAGCAGAGCCATCAGGGGTGCATACGAGCAGTACTTC.

The chain has TRBV6-5 and TRBJ2-3, with TRBD2 as a possible D gene (6 bases). The CDR3 contains 15 residues. V lost 2 bases to trimming and J lost 3 bases, with 12 bases between them. From germline, CDR1 is MNHEY and CDR2 SVGAGI. CDR3 in amino acids: CASSYRAGITDTQYF. CDR3 sequence (DNA): TGTGCCAGCAGTTACCGGGCGGGAATTACAGATACGCAGTATTTT.

The chain has TRBV6-1 and TRBJ2-3, with no clear D. The V end was cut by 2 bases, the J end by 4 bases, with 13 bases between. The CDR3 loop spans 15 amino acids. Germline V gives CDR1 MNHNS, CDR2 SASEGT. In nucleotides, the CDR3 is TGTGCCAGCAGTGAACAAGAAGGCCTGGCAGATACGCAGTATTTT. Translation gives CASSEQEGLADTQYF.

The chain joins TRBV7-3 to TRBJ2-5; D may be TRBD2 (6 bases). CDR3 length: 15 residues. V lost 1 base and J lost 1, with 10 bases in between. Germline loops: CDR1 SGHTA, CDR2 FQGTGA. The CDR3 nucleotides read TGTGCCAGCAGCTTAAATGACGGGGGCCAAGAGACCCAGTACTTC. Translating it yields CASSLNDGGQETQYF.

This clone has only a few counts. Here the CDR3 reads CASSSVTSGAQETQYF. CDR3 in DNA: TGTGCCAGCAGCTCGGTTACTAGCGGGGCACAAGAGACCCAGTACTTC. V gene TRBV7-2 combines with J gene TRBJ2-5; TRBD2 agrees at 10 bases. CDR1 SGHTA and CDR2 FQGNSA come from the germline V gene. Germline trimming cut 4 bases from V and 2 bases from J; bases unmatched to any gene: 7. This CDR3 comprises 16 residues.

This clone was seen a handful of times. The chain has TRBV15 and TRBJ1-1, with TRBD1 matching 7 bases. Germline V gene sequence: CDR1 LNHNV, CDR2 YYDKDF (reference sequence). The CDR3 length is 14 residues. V was pared by 4 bases and J by 0 bases, with 2 bases of the junction left unmatched. For the CDR3, the DNA is TGTGCCACCAGCATGGGACAGATGAACACTGAAGCTTTCTTT. Translated: CATSMGQMNTEAFF.

The CDR3 sequence: CASSLSVSAGSEFF. CDR3 nucleotide sequence: TGTGCCAGCAGTTTAAGCGTCTCGGCGGGATCGGAGTTCTTC. V is TRBV28 and J is TRBJ2-1; TRBD2 might be the D (6 bases). This CDR3 is built from 14 residues. Germline loops: CDR1 MDHEN, CDR2 SYDVKM. Trimming shortened V by 2 bases and J by 14 bases, and 19 bases separated the two germline ends.

This clone was counted a few times. The J gene is TRBJ2-7, the V gene TRBV4-3, with 7 bases fitting TRBD2. The CDR3 is made up of 13 amino acids. Per germline, CDR1 LGHNA and CDR2 YSLEER. Trimming cost V 2 bases and J 4 bases; bases outside gene matches: 2. CDR3 nucleotide sequence: TGCGCCAGCAGCCAACATAGCGGGTACGAGCAGTACTTC. Translation gives CASSQHSGYEQYF.

The V gene is TRBV7-9, the J gene TRBJ2-7, with a tentative D call TRBD2 (5 bases). V was shortened by 5 bases and J by 0 bases, with 17 bases between the two germline ends. Germline lookup yields CDR1 SEHNR and CDR2 FQNEAQ (reference sequence). The CDR3 contains 16 residues. The CDR3 sequence: CASSHTPGLSSYEQYF. The CDR3 DNA reads as TGTGCCAGCAGCCACACCCCGGGGTTAAGCTCCTACGAGCAGTACTTC.

This clone has a handful of counts. This chain connects TRBV2 to TRBJ1-5; D is uncertain. This CDR3 is 14 amino acids long. Germline values: CDR1 SNHLY, CDR2 FYNNEI. The ends were cut back, 3 bases at V and 3 bases at J, with 9 bases in the middle. The chain's CDR3 is CASSDRRVNQPQHF. The CDR3 nucleotides are TGTGCCAGCAGTGATCGGAGGGTCAATCAGCCCCAGCATTTT.

As to this clone: At one boundary the junction diverges from the germline segment, which might be a read error. This specimen includes other DNA sequences encoding the same CDR3. For the CDR3, the DNA is TGTGCCAGCAGCGGGAGGGTCCAAGAAACCCAGTACTTC. The encoded protein is CASSGRVQETQYF. The chain uses TRBV6-5 and TRBJ2-5; 8 nucleotides match TRBD2. Germline V CDR1 and CDR2: MNHEY, SVGAGI. CDR3 length: 13 residues.

This clone turned up a few times. The V call is TRBV19, the J call TRBJ1-5, with D unclear. CDR3 size: 12 residues. The germline CDR1 and CDR2 sequences are LNHDA and SQIVND (reference sequence). Between the trimmed V and J ends, which lost 5 bases and 5 bases, there was a span of 7 bases. The CDR3 DNA reads as TGTGCCAGTAGTCCCAGTCATCAGCCCCAGCATTTT. Encoded protein: CASSPSHQPQHF.

This clone was seen only once. The gene calls are TRBV7-2 and TRBJ2-1; 7 nucleotides match TRBD2. CDR3 size: 11 residues. Germline V gene sequence: CDR1 SGHTA, CDR2 FQGNSA. V lost 3 bases and J lost 16; bases outside the gene matches: 6. CDR3 loop: CASSFGLGRFF. In DNA, the CDR3 is TGTGCCAGCAGCTTCGGACTAGGTCGTTTCTTC.

This clone came up a few times. The rearrangement uses TRBV7-2 and TRBJ2-3; TRBD1 matches 9 bases. Germline assignment: CDR1 SGHTA and CDR2 FQGNSA. Losses at the gene ends were 1 base for V and 4 bases for J; bases not matched to a gene: 12. The CDR3 extends over 18 amino acids. The CDR3 DNA sequence: TGTGCCAGCAGCTTAGGGATACAACAGGGGGCTCGGTCAGATACGCAGTATTTT. Translation: CASSLGIQQGARSDTQYF. The full variable domain, with the rest looked up from reference TRBV7-2 and TRBJ2-3, is GAGVSQSPSNKVTEKGKDVELRCDPISGHTALYWYRQSLGQGLEFLIYFQGNSAPDKSGLPSDRFSAERTGGSVSTLTIQRTQQEDSAVYLCASSLGIQQGARSDTQYFGPGTRLTVL.

There are a few counts of this clone. This chain uses TRBV28 with TRBJ2-1; tentatively, D is TRBD1 or TRBD2 (5 bases each). The CDR3 has 13 amino acids. Trimming removed 2 bases at V and 9 bases at J, with 11 bases between. Germline CDR1 reads MDHEN; CDR2 reads SYDVKM. CDR3 region: CASSLPGPGEQFF. Written as DNA, the CDR3 is TGTGCCAGCAGTTTACCGGGGCCGGGTGAGCAGTTCTTC.

The chain joins TRBV6-6 to TRBJ2-5; D is uncertain. V was cut by 4 bases and J by 1 base, with 13 bases left in between. The germline CDR1 and CDR2 sequences are MNHNY and SVGAGI (reference sequence). The CDR3 length is 15 residues. The CDR3 region is CASSLSGGSQETQYF. In DNA, the CDR3 is TGTGCCAGCAGTTTATCAGGTGGATCCCAAGAGACCCAGTACTTC.

In this sample, this clone turned up a few times. V and J are TRBV29-1 and TRBJ2-3; 16 bases align to TRBD2. The V segment lost 5 bases and the J segment 0 bases; nucleotides outside the gene matches: 11. The length of the CDR3 is 19 residues. Germline-derived CDR1 and CDR2 are SQVTM and ANQGSEA. The CDR3: CSVRGTSGRATPSTDTQYF. The CDR3 DNA sequence: TGCAGCGTTCGGGGGACTAGCGGGAGGGCCACGCCCAGCACAGATACGCAGTATTTT.

This clone was detected a few times. The rearrangement uses TRBV6-1 and TRBJ1-1; D is unclear. V lost 2 bases and J 11 bases, leaving 12 bases between the germline ends. CDR3 length equals 12 residues. Germline CDR1 and CDR2: MNHNS and SASEGT. The CDR3 DNA sequence: TGTGCCAGCAGTGAACGGTTGCCGAATGCTTTCTTT. Its protein product is CASSERLPNAFF.

With respect to this clone: The sample carries other DNA sequences with the same CDR3. This chain uses TRBV19 with TRBJ1-2; possible D gene TRBD1, 6 bases. V was cut by 5 bases and J by 8 bases, with 21 bases left in between. This CDR3 is 15 amino acids long. CDR1 is LNHDA and CDR2 is SQIVND in the germline V gene (reference sequence). CDR3 sequence reads: CASSVSQPGARGYTF. CDR3 DNA: TGTGCCAGTAGTGTCTCCCAACCGGGGGCGCGGGGCTACACCTTC.